Sequencing of this TCR beta chain was carried out in a study of blood T cell repertoires in COVID-19. Trimming took 5 bases from V and 3 from J; bases not matched to a gene: 8. Germline V gene sequence: CDR1 LNHDA, CDR2 SQIVND (reference sequence). This CDR3 has 15 amino acids. Authors' analysis steps: Amplifying reference gene primers gave estimates of nucleated cell counts. The protocol was immunoSEQ multiplex PCR, while the TCRdb copy is restricted to in-frame clones and leaves out a portion. D and trimming were read from the DNA, whereas the V and J calls and clone size are those reported in that table. The sample includes about 220,000 clones, about 79% of them seen just once.

The receptor was isolated from a woman in her fifties or sixties who had recovered from COVID-19. The material sequenced was PBMCs or T cells enriched from blood (not recorded which). The gene calls are TRBV19 and TRBJ1-1, with TRBD1 identical over 8 bases. The CDR3 bases are TGTGCCAGTAGTCAACAGGGGGTGAAGGACACTGAAGCTTTCTTT. Translation gives CASSQQGVKDTEAFF. Drawing the rest from reference TRBV19 and TRBJ1-1, the complete variable domain is DGGITQSPKYLFRKEGQNVTLSCEQNLNHDAMYWYRQDPGQGLRLIYYSQIVNDFQKGDIAEGYSVSREKKESFPLTVTSAQKNPTAFYLCASSQQGVKDTEAFFGQGTRLTVV.